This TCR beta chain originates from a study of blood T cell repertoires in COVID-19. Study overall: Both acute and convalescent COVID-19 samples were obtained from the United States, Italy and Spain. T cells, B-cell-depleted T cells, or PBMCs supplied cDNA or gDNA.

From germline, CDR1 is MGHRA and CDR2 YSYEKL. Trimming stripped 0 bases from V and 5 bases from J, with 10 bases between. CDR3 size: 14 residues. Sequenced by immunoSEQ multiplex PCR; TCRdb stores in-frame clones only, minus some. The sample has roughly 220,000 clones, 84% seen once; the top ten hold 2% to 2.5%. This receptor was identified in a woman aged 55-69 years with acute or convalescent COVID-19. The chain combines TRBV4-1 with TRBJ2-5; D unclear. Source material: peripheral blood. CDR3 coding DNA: TGCGCCAGCAGCCAAGATCAGTACGGGGAGACCCAGTACTTC. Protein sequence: CASSQDQYGETQYF.